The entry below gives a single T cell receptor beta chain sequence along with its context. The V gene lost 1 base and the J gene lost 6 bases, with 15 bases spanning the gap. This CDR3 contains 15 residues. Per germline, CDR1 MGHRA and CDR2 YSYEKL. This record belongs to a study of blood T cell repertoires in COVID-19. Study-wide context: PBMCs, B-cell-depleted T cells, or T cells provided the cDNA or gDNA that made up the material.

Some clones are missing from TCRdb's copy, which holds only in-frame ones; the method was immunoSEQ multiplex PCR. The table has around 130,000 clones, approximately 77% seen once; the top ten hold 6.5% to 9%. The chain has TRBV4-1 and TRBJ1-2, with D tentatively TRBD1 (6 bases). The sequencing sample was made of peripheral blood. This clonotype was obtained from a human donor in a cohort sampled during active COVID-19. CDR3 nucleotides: TGCGCCAGCAGCCAAGTCAGGGGCCATTGGGATGGCTACACCTTC. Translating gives CASSQVRGHWDGYTF.